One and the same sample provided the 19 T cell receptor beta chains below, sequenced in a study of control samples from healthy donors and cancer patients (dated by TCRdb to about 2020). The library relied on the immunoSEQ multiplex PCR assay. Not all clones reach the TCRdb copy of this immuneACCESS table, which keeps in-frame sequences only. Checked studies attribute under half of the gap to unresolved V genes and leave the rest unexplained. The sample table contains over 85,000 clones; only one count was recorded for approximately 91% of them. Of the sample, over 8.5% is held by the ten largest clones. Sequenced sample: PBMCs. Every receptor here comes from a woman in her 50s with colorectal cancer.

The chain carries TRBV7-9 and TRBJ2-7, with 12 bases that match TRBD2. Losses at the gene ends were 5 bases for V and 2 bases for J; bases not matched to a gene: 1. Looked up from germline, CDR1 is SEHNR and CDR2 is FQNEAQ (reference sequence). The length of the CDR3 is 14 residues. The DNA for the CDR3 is TGTGCCAGCAGCCCTAGCGGGGGGGCCTACGAGCAGTACGTC. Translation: CASSPSGGAYEQYV.

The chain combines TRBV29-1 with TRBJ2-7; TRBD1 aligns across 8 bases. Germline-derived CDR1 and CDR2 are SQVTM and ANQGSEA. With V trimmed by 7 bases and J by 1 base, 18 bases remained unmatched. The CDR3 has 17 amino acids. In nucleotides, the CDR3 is TGCAGCGCTATATACGCAATAGACGACAGGGGATCCTACGAGCAGTACGTC. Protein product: CSAIYAIDDRGSYEQYV.

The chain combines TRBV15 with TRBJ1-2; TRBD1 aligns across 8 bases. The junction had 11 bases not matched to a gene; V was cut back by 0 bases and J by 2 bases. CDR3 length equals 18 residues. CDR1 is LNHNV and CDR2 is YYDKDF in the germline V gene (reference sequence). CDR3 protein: CATSRDPVGQGGNYGYTF. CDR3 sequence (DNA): TGTGCCACCAGCAGAGATCCGGTTGGACAGGGAGGGAACTATGGCTACACCTTC.

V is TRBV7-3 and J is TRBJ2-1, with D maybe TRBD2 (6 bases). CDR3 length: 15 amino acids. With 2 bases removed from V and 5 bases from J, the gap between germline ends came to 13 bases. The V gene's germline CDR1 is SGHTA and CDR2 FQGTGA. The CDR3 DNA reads TGTGCCAGCAGCTTACATGGGACTCAACACAATGAGCAGTTCTTC. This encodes CASSLHGTQHNEQFF.

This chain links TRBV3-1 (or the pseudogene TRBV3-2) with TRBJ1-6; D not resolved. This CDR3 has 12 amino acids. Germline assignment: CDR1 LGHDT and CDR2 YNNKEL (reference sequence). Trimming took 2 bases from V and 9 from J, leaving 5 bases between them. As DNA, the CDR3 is TGTGCCAGCAGCCAAAACGTTTCACCCCTCCACTTT. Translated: CASSQNVSPLHF.

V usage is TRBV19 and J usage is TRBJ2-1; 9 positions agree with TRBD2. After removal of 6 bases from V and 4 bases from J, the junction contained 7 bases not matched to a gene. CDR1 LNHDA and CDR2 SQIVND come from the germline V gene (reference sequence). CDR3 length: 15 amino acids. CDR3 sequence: CASRVSSGSYNEQFF. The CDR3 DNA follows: TGTGCCAGTAGAGTGAGTAGCGGGAGTTACAATGAGCAGTTCTTC.

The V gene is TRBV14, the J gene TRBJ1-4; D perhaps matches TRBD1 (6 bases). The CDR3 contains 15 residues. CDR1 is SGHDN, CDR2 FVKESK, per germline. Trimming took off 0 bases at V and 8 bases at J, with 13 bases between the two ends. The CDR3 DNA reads TGTGCCAGCAGCCAAGATCAGGGGATGAGGGAAAAACTGTTTTTT. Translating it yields CASSQDQGMREKLFF.

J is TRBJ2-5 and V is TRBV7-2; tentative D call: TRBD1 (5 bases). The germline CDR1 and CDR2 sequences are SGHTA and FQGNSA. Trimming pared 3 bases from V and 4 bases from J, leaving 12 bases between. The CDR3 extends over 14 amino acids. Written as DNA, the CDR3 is TGTGCCAGCAGCTTTTCCCCAGGGCGAGAGACCCAGTACTTC. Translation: CASSFSPGRETQYF.

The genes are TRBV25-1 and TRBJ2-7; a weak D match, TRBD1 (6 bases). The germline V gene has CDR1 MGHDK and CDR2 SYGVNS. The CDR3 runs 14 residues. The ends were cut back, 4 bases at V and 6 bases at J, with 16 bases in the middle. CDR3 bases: TGTGCCAGCAGTGGAATGGTGGGGGCAAGCGAGCAGTACGTC. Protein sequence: CASSGMVGASEQYV.

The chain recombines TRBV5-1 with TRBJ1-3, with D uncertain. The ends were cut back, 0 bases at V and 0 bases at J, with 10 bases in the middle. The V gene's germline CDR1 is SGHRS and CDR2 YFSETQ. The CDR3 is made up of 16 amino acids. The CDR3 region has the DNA TGCGCCAGCAGCTTGGATAGCACAGCCTCTGGAAACACCATATATTTT. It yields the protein CASSLDSTASGNTIYF.

CDR3 sequence reads: CASKDFGYYEQYV. Written as DNA, the CDR3 is TGTGCCAGCAAAGACTTCGGGTATTACGAGCAGTACGTC. V gene TRBV2 combines with J gene TRBJ2-7; no firm D call. Between the trimmed V and J ends, which lost 7 bases and 4 bases, there was a span of 14 bases. CDR1 and CDR2 (germline): SNHLY, FYNNEI. This CDR3 region has 13 residues.

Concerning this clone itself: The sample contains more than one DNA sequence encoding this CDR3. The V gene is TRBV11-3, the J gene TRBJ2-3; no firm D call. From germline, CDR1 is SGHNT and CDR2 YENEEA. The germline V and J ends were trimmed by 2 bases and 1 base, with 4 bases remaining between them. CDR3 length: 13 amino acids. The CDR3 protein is CASSLSRTDTQYF. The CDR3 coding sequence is TGTGCCAGCAGCTTATCTCGCACAGATACGCAGTATTTT.

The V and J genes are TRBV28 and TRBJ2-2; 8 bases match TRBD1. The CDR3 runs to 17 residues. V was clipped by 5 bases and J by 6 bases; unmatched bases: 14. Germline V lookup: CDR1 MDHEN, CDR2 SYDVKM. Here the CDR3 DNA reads TGTGCCAGCAGTCCCCATGGACAGGGAAGGGGGGCCGGGGAGCTGTTTTTT. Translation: CASSPHGQGRGAGELFF.

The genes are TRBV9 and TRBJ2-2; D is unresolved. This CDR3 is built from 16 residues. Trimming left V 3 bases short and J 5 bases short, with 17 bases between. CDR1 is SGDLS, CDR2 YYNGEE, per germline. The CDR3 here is CASSAFAGTATGELFF. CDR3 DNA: TGTGCCAGCAGCGCTTTTGCCGGAACCGCAACCGGGGAGCTGTTTTTT.

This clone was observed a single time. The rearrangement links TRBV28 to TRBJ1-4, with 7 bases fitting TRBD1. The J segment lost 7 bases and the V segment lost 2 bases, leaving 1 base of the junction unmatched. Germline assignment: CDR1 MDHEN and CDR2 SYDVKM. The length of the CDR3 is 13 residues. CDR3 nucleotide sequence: TGTGCCAGCAGTTTAGGGGACAGTGAAAAACTGTTTTTT. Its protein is CASSLGDSEKLFF.

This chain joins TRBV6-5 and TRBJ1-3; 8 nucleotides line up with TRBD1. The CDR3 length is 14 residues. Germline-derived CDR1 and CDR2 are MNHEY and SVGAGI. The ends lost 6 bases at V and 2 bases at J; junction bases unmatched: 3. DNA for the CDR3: TGTGCCAGCAGGGTACAGGGGGCTGGAAACACCATATATTTT. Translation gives CASRVQGAGNTIYF.

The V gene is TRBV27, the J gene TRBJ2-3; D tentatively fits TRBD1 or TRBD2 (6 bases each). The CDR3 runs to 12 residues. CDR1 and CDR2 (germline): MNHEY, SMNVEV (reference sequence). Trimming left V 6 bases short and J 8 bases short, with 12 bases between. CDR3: CASSHEGGTQYF. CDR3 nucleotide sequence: TGTGCCAGCAGCCACGAGGGGGGTACGCAGTATTTT.

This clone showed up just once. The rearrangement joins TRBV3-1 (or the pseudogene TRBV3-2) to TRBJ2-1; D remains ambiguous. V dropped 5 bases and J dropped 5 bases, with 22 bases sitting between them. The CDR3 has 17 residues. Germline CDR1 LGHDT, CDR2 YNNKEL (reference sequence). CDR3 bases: TGTGCCAGCAGCAATCTAGGTCCCATCCATTCCGACAATGAGCAGTTCTTC. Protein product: CASSNLGPIHSDNEQFF.

CDR3 sequence (DNA): TGTGCCAGCTCACCAGGATACGCGAACACCGGGGAGCTGTTTTTT. Residues: CASSPGYANTGELFF. This chain uses TRBV18 with TRBJ2-2; D gene uncertain. Germline CDR1 is KGHSH and CDR2 is LQKENI. This CDR3 contains 15 residues. V gave up 2 bases and J gave up 0 bases, with 7 bases separating them.